The 28 T cell receptor beta chains below come from one sample, sequenced in a study of blood T cell repertoires in COVID-19. Sequenced by immunoSEQ multiplex PCR; TCRdb stores in-frame clones only, minus some. There are tens of thousands of clones in the sample; about 91% occur only once, and 5.2% lies in the top ten. The sequenced sample consisted of peripheral blood. These receptors were obtained from a woman aged 80 or over with active COVID-19.

CDR3 DNA: TGTGCCAGCTCACCGTTTCCCCTTATAGCGGGAGATAGCACAGATACGCAGTATTTT. Protein product: CASSPFPLIAGDSTDTQYF. The chain carries TRBV18 and TRBJ2-3, with 9 bases lining up with TRBD2. Germline trimming cut 3 bases from V and 0 bases from J; bases unmatched to any gene: 13. The CDR3 sequence is 19 residues long. Germline V gene lookup returns CDR1 KGHSH and CDR2 LQKENI.

The chain links TRBV4-3 to TRBJ2-1; D unresolved. There are 16 residues in the CDR3. Germline CDR1 LGHNA, CDR2 YSLEER. Trimming stripped 4 bases from V and 0 bases from J, with 13 bases between. CDR3 coding DNA: TGCGCCAGCAGCCGCCTTCCGAGTAGCTCCTACAATGAGCAGTTCTTC. Translated: CASSRLPSSSYNEQFF.

The count of this clone is one. The V gene is TRBV7-9, the J gene TRBJ2-1; D is perhaps TRBD2 (6 bases). Germline V gene lookup returns CDR1 SEHNR and CDR2 FQNEAQ (reference sequence). This CDR3 contains 14 residues. The V gene lost 1 base and the J gene lost 6 bases, with 10 bases spanning the gap. CDR3 nucleotide sequence: TGTGCCAGCAGCTTAGTTGGGACTTCCAATGAGCAGTTCTTC. Translated, it gives CASSLVGTSNEQFF.

V gene TRBV28 combines with J gene TRBJ2-1; TRBD2 aligns across 12 bases. Germline loops: CDR1 MDHEN, CDR2 SYDVKM. The trim removed 3 bases at V and 6 bases at J, leaving 6 bases unmatched. The CDR3 runs 16 residues. The CDR3 nucleotides are TGTGCCAGCAGTTTGGCTAGCGGGAGGGCCAGCAATGAGCAGTTCTTC. It is translated as CASSLASGRASNEQFF. Using reference TRBV28 and TRBJ2-1 for the parts outside the CDR3, the full variable domain is DVKVTQSSRYLVKRTGEKVFLECVQDMDHENMFWYRQDPGLGLRLIYFSYDVKMKEKGDIPEGYSVSREKKERFSLILESASTNQTSMYLCASSLASGRASNEQFFGPGTRLTVL.

V gene TRBV6-1 combines with J gene TRBJ2-5; no definite D call. The CDR3 sequence is 16 residues long. The ends were cut back, 4 bases at V and 5 bases at J, with 20 bases in the middle. CDR1 is MNHNS, CDR2 SASEGT, per germline. CDR3 region: CASSAGRTINAETQYF. The CDR3 nucleotides are TGTGCCAGCAGTGCTGGTCGTACAATAAACGCCGAGACCCAGTACTTC.

The chain is built from TRBV10-3 and TRBJ2-5; 9 bases match TRBD2. CDR3 length: 15 residues. Germline V gives CDR1 ENHRY, CDR2 SYGVKD. J lost 5 bases, V lost 3 bases, and 7 bases had no gene match. The CDR3 region is CAISDASGNPETQYF. As DNA, the CDR3 is TGTGCCATCAGTGACGCTAGCGGGAACCCTGAGACCCAGTACTTC.

V usage is TRBV19 and J usage is TRBJ2-3; D might be TRBD2 (5 bases). In germline, CDR1 is LNHDA, CDR2 SQIVND (reference sequence). V lost 5 bases and J lost 0, with 12 bases in between. This CDR3 spans 15 amino acids. The CDR3 region has the DNA TGTGCCAGTAGTGGAGGACTTCGAAGCACAGATACGCAGTATTTT. Amino acids: CASSGGLRSTDTQYF.

The rearrangement joins TRBV6-4 to TRBJ2-3; no reliable D call. In germline, CDR1 is MRHNA, CDR2 SNTAGT. The V gene lost 4 bases and the J gene lost 1 base, with 6 bases spanning the gap. This CDR3 contains 13 residues. The CDR3 here is CASSVERTDTQYF. As DNA, the CDR3 is TGTGCCAGCAGTGTGGAGCGCACAGATACGCAGTATTTT.

This chain uses TRBV15 with TRBJ2-1; 11 nucleotides align to TRBD2. Germline CDR1 LNHNV, CDR2 YYDKDF (reference sequence). The CDR3 is made up of 16 amino acids. J lost 2 bases, V lost 3 bases, and 3 bases had no gene match. DNA of the CDR3: TGTGCCACCAGCAGGATAGCGGGAGGGCCCTACAATGAGCAGTTCTTC. It yields the protein CATSRIAGGPYNEQFF.

The chain's CDR3 is CASSVAGTSSYNEQFF. In DNA, the CDR3 is TGTGCCAGCAGCGTAGCTGGGACTAGCAGTTACAATGAGCAGTTCTTC. The rearrangement joins TRBV9 to TRBJ2-1; 9 positions agree with TRBD2. The length of the CDR3 is 16 residues. The germline V gene has CDR1 SGDLS and CDR2 YYNGEE. The V gene end was trimmed by 0 bases and the J gene end by 4 bases; junction bases not matched to a gene: 5. Looking up the rest from reference TRBV9 and TRBJ2-1 gives the full variable domain: DSGVTQTPKHLITATGQRVTLRCSPRSGDLSVYWYQQSLDQGLQFLIQYYNGEERAKGNILERFSAQQFPDLHSELNLSSLELGDSALYFCASSVAGTSSYNEQFFGPGTRLTVL.

V and J are TRBV10-3 and TRBJ1-1; 7 bases fit TRBD1. V dropped 8 bases and J dropped 4; count of bases not matched to a gene: 4. The germline V gene encodes CDR1 ENHRY and CDR2 SYGVKD. This CDR3 region has 12 residues. CDR3 sequence reads: CAIGGGLTEAFF. For the CDR3, the DNA is TGTGCCATCGGAGGGGGCCTCACTGAAGCTTTCTTT.

This clone was recorded only once. The chain carries TRBV29-1 and TRBJ2-7; 9 positions agree with TRBD2. Looked up from germline, CDR1 is SQVTM and CDR2 is ANQGSEA. J gave up 3 bases and V 3 bases, and 3 bases lay outside the gene matches. This CDR3 comprises 13 residues. The CDR3 DNA sequence: TGCAGCGTTGAGCCGACTAGCGGCTACGAGCAGTACTTC. It specifies CSVEPTSGYEQYF.

The V and J genes are TRBV28 and TRBJ2-7; 9 nucleotides line up with TRBD1. Per germline, CDR1 MDHEN and CDR2 SYDVKM. Trimming at V came to 7 bases and at J to 3 bases, leaving 19 bases not matched to a gene. The CDR3 is 18 residues long. The CDR3 coding sequence is TGTGCCAGCATCCCCCCTGGACAGGGGCTCCAAACCAACTACGAGCAGTACTTC. Protein: CASIPPGQGLQTNYEQYF.

The chain combines TRBV27 with TRBJ1-2; 9 bases map to TRBD1. The CDR3 consists of 14 residues. The junction had 9 bases not matched to a gene; V was cut back by 5 bases and J by 8 bases. Germline V gives CDR1 MNHEY, CDR2 SMNVEV (reference sequence). In DNA form, the CDR3 reads TGTGCCAGCAGTATCCTACAGGGGGCGGGGGGCTACACCTTC. Amino acids: CASSILQGAGGYTF.

Comments on this clone: Other DNA variants within this sample encode the same CDR3. J is TRBJ2-3 and V is TRBV28, with a weak D call TRBD2 (6 bases). The CDR3 has 12 amino acids. CDR1 MDHEN and CDR2 SYDVKM come from the germline V gene. V was clipped by 5 bases and J by 6 bases, with 9 bases between them. CDR3 DNA: TGTGCCAGCAGTCTCCTAGCGGATACGCAGTATTTT. It specifies CASSLLADTQYF.

This clone has a single count. The V gene is TRBV7-2, the J gene TRBJ2-1; D is perhaps TRBD2 (5 bases). V was trimmed by 5 bases and J by 2 bases, leaving 22 bases between them. CDR1 and CDR2 (germline): SGHTA, FQGNSA. The CDR3 is 18 residues long. The CDR3 region has the DNA TGTGCCAGCAGCCCCTCGAGGGCGGCGACTAAAGCCTACAATGAGCAGTTCTTC. It specifies CASSPSRAATKAYNEQFF.

V usage is TRBV6-6 and J usage is TRBJ2-5; tentative D call: TRBD2 (5 bases). This CDR3 is 14 amino acids long. Germline CDR1 MNHNY, CDR2 SVGAGI (reference sequence). The ends were cut back, 2 bases at V and 5 bases at J, with 12 bases in the middle. The CDR3 spells CASSYRELGETQYF. The CDR3, as DNA: TGTGCCAGCAGTTACAGGGAGCTCGGTGAGACCCAGTACTTC.

The chain employs TRBV6-2 or TRBV6-3 and TRBJ2-3, with D maybe TRBD1 (5 bases). CDR1 and CDR2 from the germline V gene are MNHEY and SVGEGT. The CDR3 contains 16 residues. Trimming removed 5 bases from V and 2 bases from J, with 17 bases in between. The CDR3 region has the DNA TGTGCCAGCAGTACCCTAAGCAGGGCCCCCACAGATACGCAGTATTTT. It codes for CASSTLSRAPTDTQYF.

The genes are TRBV28 and TRBJ2-7, with 10 bases fitting TRBD2. The CDR3 is 15 amino acids. Germline V gives CDR1 MDHEN, CDR2 SYDVKM. J lost 6 bases, V lost 4 bases, and 9 bases had no gene match. Written as DNA, the CDR3 is TGTGCCAGCAGTTCAGGACTAGCGGATTCTAGCGAGCAGTACTTC. It codes for CASSSGLADSSEQYF.

The chain uses TRBV30 and TRBJ2-1, with 8 bases lining up with TRBD2. The J segment lost 8 bases and the V segment lost 7 bases, leaving 13 bases of the junction unmatched. Germline-derived CDR1 and CDR2 are GTSNPN and SVGIG (reference sequence). CDR3 length equals 14 residues. The CDR3 loop reads CASSAGGTVHEQFF. In DNA, the CDR3 is TGTGCCTCCTCTGCGGGGGGAACGGTCCATGAGCAGTTCTTC.

This chain uses TRBV4-2 with TRBJ2-3; TRBD2 matches at 14 bases. Germline trimming cut 0 bases from V and 4 bases from J; bases unmatched to any gene: 6. CDR1 is LGHNA and CDR2 is YNFKEQ in the germline V gene. The CDR3 is made up of 18 amino acids. The CDR3 nucleotides are TGTGCCAGCAGCCAAGAGACTAGCGGGAGGGGGAGATCAGATACGCAGTATTTT. It is translated as CASSQETSGRGRSDTQYF.

The gene calls are TRBV29-1 and TRBJ2-3, with D maybe TRBD2 (6 bases). The germline V and J ends were trimmed by 4 bases and 0 bases, with 11 bases remaining between them. Germline V CDR1 and CDR2: SQVTM, ANQGSEA. This CDR3 has 14 residues. CDR3 DNA: TGCAGCGTTGTCGCGGGATCTAGCACAGATACGCAGTATTTT. This gives the protein CSVVAGSSTDTQYF.

The CDR3 DNA reads TGTGCCAGCAGCAAAGCCGCGGAGAGGGTAGCTGGGGCCAACGTCCTGACTTTC. It encodes CASSKAAERVAGANVLTF. The chain joins TRBV21-1 to TRBJ2-6; TRBD2, the table's D call, lacks a check against the DNA. TRBV21-1 is noted as a pseudogene. CDR3 length: 18 residues.

The V and J genes are TRBV27 and TRBJ2-7; D gene unclear. Germline lookup yields CDR1 MNHEY and CDR2 SMNVEV (reference sequence). CDR3 size: 11 residues. Trimming shortened V by 10 bases and J by 0 bases, and 7 bases separated the two germline ends. In DNA form, the CDR3 reads TGTGCCACCGGTCACTCCTACGAGCAGTACTTC. Protein sequence: CATGHSYEQYF.

The chain has TRBV29-1 and TRBJ1-1; D call uncertain. CDR3 length: 11 residues. Deletions cut 4 bases from V and 5 bases from J, with 8 bases between. Germline V gives CDR1 SQVTM, CDR2 ANQGSEA. In nucleotides, the CDR3 is TGCAGCGTTGGGTCGGGAACTGAAGCTTTCTTT. This sequence encodes CSVGSGTEAFF.

The V call is TRBV18, the J call TRBJ2-1; D not certain. CDR3 size: 15 residues. Trimming left V 1 base short and J 5 bases short, with 12 bases between. The germline CDR1 and CDR2 sequences are KGHSH and LQKENI. In nucleotides, the CDR3 is TGTGCCAGCTCACCACAGATAGTACAGAACAATGAGCAGTTCTTC. Its protein is CASSPQIVQNNEQFF.

The chain is built from TRBV7-2 and TRBJ2-5, with 9 bases matching TRBD2. The CDR3 is 14 residues long. Germline V gene lookup returns CDR1 SGHTA and CDR2 FQGNSA. With 5 bases clipped from V and 5 bases from J, the junction kept 6 bases outside the gene matches. In DNA form, the CDR3 reads TGTGCCAGCAGCCCTCGACTAGCGGTGGAGACCCAGTACTTC. This codes for CASSPRLAVETQYF.

CDR3 protein: CASSLSARTYEQYF. The CDR3 DNA follows: TGTGCCAGCAGTCTTTCTGCCAGGACCTACGAGCAGTACTTC. The chain recombines TRBV2 with TRBJ2-7; D is unresolved. The CDR3 is 14 residues long. Germline V lookup: CDR1 SNHLY, CDR2 FYNNEI. V was trimmed by 5 bases and J by 2 bases, leaving 13 bases between them.